This T cell receptor beta chain is drawn from a study of T cell responses to AZD1222 COVID-19 vaccine. This clone has more than one count but fewer than ten. Its antigen is as yet unknown. TCRdb's copy holds only in-frame clones and misses some; the assay was immunoSEQ multiplex PCR. This sample has fewer than 150,000 clones, with about 90% found just once. Study-wide results and caveats: The CD4 TCRs associated with vaccination extended across spike and predominated at 160-218 and 743-854. Repertoires were obtained solely post-peak T cell response.

The CDR3 is 14 residues long. The V end lost 3 bases, the J end lost 2 bases, and 11 bases lay between the germline ends. CDR1 and CDR2 (germline): SGHNT, YYREEE (reference sequence). This sample comprised peripheral blood, obtained on day 0 of AZD1222 vaccination. The chain employs TRBV5-4 and TRBJ1-2, with TRBD1 as a possible D gene (5 bases). This sequence was found in an adult in good health. The chain's CDR3 is CASSSFGANYGYTF. The CDR3, as DNA: TGTGCCAGCAGCTCCTTCGGGGCCAACTATGGCTACACCTTC.